This T cell receptor (beta chain) was profiled in a study of high-grade serous ovarian cancer treatment subgroups. This CDR3 comprises 19 residues. V lost 2 bases, J lost 0 bases, and 11 bases stayed unmatched. In germline, CDR1 is SGHAT, CDR2 FQNNGV. In regard to this clone: What it binds is not known.

The tumor samples were collected prior to definitive surgery or chemotherapy. Study results and limitations: Without spatial data, bulk sequencing limits insight into HGSC tumor diversity. Repertoire similarity ranged roughly 0.095 to 0.79 between tumors of one patient.

TCRdb keeps only in-frame clones here, not all; method: immunoSEQ multiplex PCR. The table includes about 15,000 clones, 70% to 90% detected once. The J gene is TRBJ2-7, the V gene TRBV11-2; 12 nucleotides line up with TRBD2. This TCR was sampled from a human donor with high-grade serous ovarian cancer. The sample was tumor tissue. CDR3 amino acids: CASSLTAGTSGLYSYEQYF. DNA of the CDR3: TGTGCCAGCAGCTTAACCGCCGGGACTAGCGGGCTTTACTCCTACGAGCAGTACTTC.